This record looks at one T cell receptor beta chain sequence and its context. The data were obtained in a study of blood T cell repertoires in COVID-19. For the study at large: Both acute and convalescent COVID-19 samples were obtained from the United States, Italy and Spain. T cells, B-cell-depleted T cells, or PBMCs supplied cDNA or gDNA.

The germline gives CDR1 SEHNR, CDR2 FQNEAQ (reference sequence). V gave up 6 bases and J gave up 3 bases; unmatched junction bases: 8. The CDR3 has 15 residues. Per the study methods: For nucleated cells, counts were estimated from reference gene primer amplification. Clones were read by immunoSEQ multiplex PCR, and TCRdb kept only the in-frame ones, dropping some. The DNA gave D and trimming, while V, J and clone size come from that table. The sample shows some 70,000 clones, around 90% of them seen only once. This receptor was obtained from a woman older than 75 with active COVID-19. V gene TRBV7-9 combines with J gene TRBJ2-1, with 7 nucleotides matching TRBD1. Specimen: peripheral blood. The CDR3 region is CASSHGRQGYNEQFF. The CDR3 DNA sequence: TGTGCCAGCAGTCACGGTAGACAGGGCTACAATGAGCAGTTCTTC.